The 24 T cell receptor beta chains listed next were all sequenced from one sample in a study of T cell responses to AZD1222 COVID-19 vaccine. Using immunoSEQ multiplex PCR, the repertoire was profiled, and TCRdb retains in-frame clones only, with some absent. The sample has approximately 150,000 clones; approximately 92% are singletons. Specimen: peripheral blood, collected on day 0 of AZD1222 vaccination. The receptors shown here come from an adult in good health.

V gene TRBV28 combines with J gene TRBJ2-3, with 10 bases identical to TRBD2. CDR1 and CDR2 (germline): MDHEN, SYDVKM. J gave up 1 base and V 3 bases, and 1 base lay outside the gene matches. This CDR3 contains 15 residues. CDR3 nucleotide sequence: TGTGCCAGCAGTTTCCTAGCGGGAGGCACAGATACGCAGTATTTT. It yields the protein CASSFLAGGTDTQYF.

The V gene is TRBV7-8, the J gene TRBJ1-1; D perhaps matches TRBD1 (6 bases). The CDR3 is 14 residues long. Germline loops: CDR1 SGHVS, CDR2 FQNEAQ. With 5 bases removed from V and 8 bases from J, the gap between germline ends came to 18 bases. The CDR3 nucleotides read TGTGCCAGCAGCGCACGCCCACCGGGACAAGAAGCTTTCTTT. Protein sequence: CASSARPPGQEAFF.

This clone has just one count. CDR3 nucleotides: TGTGCCAGCTCACCTTACAGGGGGGGCACTGAAGCTTTCTTT. Amino acids: CASSPYRGGTEAFF. V and J are TRBV18 and TRBJ1-1; TRBD1 matches at 8 bases. After removal of 3 bases from V and 4 bases from J, the junction contained 4 bases not matched to a gene. This CDR3 is built from 14 residues. CDR1 is KGHSH, CDR2 LQKENI, per germline.

The genes are TRBV7-3 and TRBJ1-2; a possible D gene is TRBD1 (6 bases). Germline CDR1 SGHTA, CDR2 FQGTGA. Trimming pared 6 bases from V and 6 bases from J, leaving 26 bases between. This CDR3 has 17 residues. The CDR3 DNA follows: TGTGCCAGCAGTTTCCTAGGTCAGGGGCGAGGTGGAAATGGCTACACCTTC. The encoded protein is CASSFLGQGRGGNGYTF.

The rearrangement uses TRBV12-3 or TRBV12-4 and TRBJ2-7; D ambiguous. V was trimmed by 5 bases and J by 5 bases, leaving 7 bases between them. The CDR3 runs to 11 residues. CDR3 protein: CASSTLHEQYF. Here the CDR3 DNA reads TGTGCCAGCAGTACCCTGCACGAGCAGTACTTC.

The chain joins TRBV25-1 to TRBJ2-5; TRBD2 matches 10 bases. Germline V CDR1 and CDR2: MGHDK, SYGVNS. Trimming at V came to 5 bases and at J to 3 bases, leaving 9 bases not matched to a gene. CDR3 size: 16 residues. As DNA, the CDR3 is TGTGCCAGCAGTCTAGCGGGGGCCCCGTTGGAAGAGACCCAGTACTTC. Translated, it gives CASSLAGAPLEETQYF.

The chain uses TRBV7-4 and TRBJ1-5, with D unclear. V was clipped by 6 bases and J by 2 bases, with 14 bases between them. CDR1 and CDR2 (germline): SGHVT, SQSDAQ. CDR3 length: 15 amino acids. The DNA for the CDR3 is TGTGCCAGCAGGTTCACGAGAAATGGCAATCAGCCCCAGCATTTT. Amino acids: CASRFTRNGNQPQHF.

The chain employs TRBV2 and TRBJ2-7; TRBD1 aligns across 7 bases. Germline values: CDR1 SNHLY, CDR2 FYNNEI. Losses at the gene ends were 6 bases for V and 6 bases for J; bases not matched to a gene: 11. The CDR3 covers 14 residues. The CDR3 region has the DNA TGTGCCAGCAGACACTCGACAGGGAAGGGCGAGCAGTACTTC. Encoded protein: CASRHSTGKGEQYF.

The gene calls are TRBV28 and TRBJ1-2; 10 nucleotides agree with TRBD1. The germline CDR1 and CDR2 sequences are MDHEN and SYDVKM. V lost 6 bases, J lost 0 bases, and 4 bases stayed unmatched. The CDR3 spans 15 residues. The CDR3 protein is CASSQGQGTNYGYTF. The CDR3 nucleotides are TGTGCCAGCAGCCAGGGACAGGGGACTAACTATGGCTACACCTTC.

The gene calls are TRBV4-2 and TRBJ2-2; either TRBD1 or TRBD2 may supply D (6 bases each). The CDR3 consists of 16 residues. V lost 0 bases to trimming and J lost 8 bases, with 16 bases between them. Germline values: CDR1 LGHNA, CDR2 YNFKEQ. The CDR3 DNA follows: TGTGCCAGCAGCCAAGATTGGGGGGCAGGGACAGGGGAGCTGTTTTTT. Amino acids: CASSQDWGAGTGELFF.

V is TRBV7-9 and J is TRBJ2-5; D not certain. The CDR3 spans 12 residues. CDR1 is SEHNR, CDR2 FQNEAQ, per germline (reference sequence). V gave up 5 bases and J gave up 5 bases, with 9 bases separating them. As DNA, the CDR3 is TGTGCCAGCAGCCCCAGTTCCGAGACCCAGTACTTC. Protein: CASSPSSETQYF.

The chain joins TRBV7-2 to TRBJ1-6; 11 positions agree with TRBD1. The CDR3 sequence is 16 residues long. J gave up 0 bases and V 5 bases, and 0 bases lay outside the gene matches. Germline CDR1 and CDR2: SGHTA and FQGNSA. The CDR3 bases are TGTGCCAGCAGCGGGACAGGGGGCTCCTATAATTCACCCCTCCACTTT. Translated, it gives CASSGTGGSYNSPLHF.

V and J are TRBV6-4 and TRBJ2-1; no reliable D call. Germline CDR1 and CDR2: MRHNA and SNTAGT. This CDR3 is 8 amino acids long. Trimming cost V 7 bases and J 14 bases, with 6 bases left between them. Here the CDR3 DNA reads TGTGCCAGCACCCCGAAGTTCTTC. Translation gives CASTPKFF.

The chain couples TRBV7-9 to TRBJ2-7; D perhaps matches TRBD1 (5 bases). Germline V gives CDR1 SEHNR, CDR2 FQNEAQ (reference sequence). Between the trimmed V and J ends, which lost 1 base and 7 bases, there was a span of 14 bases. This CDR3 is 14 amino acids long. The CDR3 protein is CASSLGTGTFEQYF. CDR3 coding DNA: TGTGCCAGCAGCTTAGGTACAGGAACTTTTGAGCAGTACTTC.

The chain joins TRBV10-3 to TRBJ1-1, with unresolved D. Per germline, CDR1 ENHRY and CDR2 SYGVKD. The V gene lost 5 bases and the J gene lost 1 base, with 11 bases spanning the gap. The CDR3 has 14 residues. CDR3 sequence (DNA): TGTGCCATCAGTCAATCGGACGAGAACACTGAAGCTTTCTTT. It specifies CAISQSDENTEAFF.

This chain links TRBV14 with TRBJ1-2; maybe TRBD1 (5 bases). The CDR3 covers 13 residues. Trimming cost V 4 bases and J 5 bases, with 11 bases left between them. Germline lookup yields CDR1 SGHDN and CDR2 FVKESK. CDR3 loop: CASSRDGLYGYTF. The CDR3 DNA reads as TGTGCCAGCAGCCGGGACGGGCTTTATGGCTACACCTTC.

The chain couples TRBV7-9 to TRBJ2-2, with 7 bases matching TRBD2. Germline loops: CDR1 SEHNR, CDR2 FQNEAQ (reference sequence). The CDR3 has 15 amino acids. V trimming: 3 bases; J trimming: 6 bases; junction bases outside the gene matches: 7. CDR3 sequence (DNA): TGTGCCAGCAGCTTGGGGGGACTAAAATCCGGGGAGCTGTTTTTT. Protein product: CASSLGGLKSGELFF.

The chain has TRBV19 and TRBJ1-5; D not certain. V lost 3 bases, J lost 0 bases, and 21 bases lay in between. There are 19 residues in the CDR3. The germline V gene encodes CDR1 LNHDA and CDR2 SQIVND (reference sequence). CDR3 sequence: CASSIPRRAEQYSNQPQHF. The CDR3 DNA is TGTGCCAGTAGTATCCCTAGGAGGGCGGAACAATATAGCAATCAGCCCCAGCATTTT.

The V and J genes are TRBV3-1 (or the pseudogene TRBV3-2) and TRBJ1-4; D unclear. V was clipped by 4 bases and J by 0 bases, with 12 bases between them. CDR1 and CDR2 (germline): LGHDT, YNNKEL (reference sequence). The CDR3 is 16 amino acids. CDR3 nucleotide sequence: TGTGCCAGCAGCCGTGATGAGGACGCAACTAATGAAAAACTGTTTTTT. Its protein is CASSRDEDATNEKLFF.

The chain carries TRBV9 and TRBJ1-2; no reliable D call. There are 14 residues in the CDR3. The germline CDR1 and CDR2 sequences are SGDLS and YYNGEE. Trimming took 0 bases from V and 3 from J, leaving 9 bases between them. CDR3 amino acids: CASSVEGWDYGYTF. CDR3 coding DNA: TGTGCCAGCAGCGTAGAAGGATGGGACTATGGCTACACCTTC.

The chain recombines TRBV5-6 with TRBJ2-7, with D uncertain. CDR3 length: 11 amino acids. V lost 1 base, J lost 3 bases, and 2 bases lay in between. Germline lookup yields CDR1 SGHDT and CDR2 YYEEEE. The CDR3 is CASSLFYEQYF. DNA for the CDR3: TGTGCCAGCAGCTTGTTCTACGAGCAGTACTTC.

Concerning this clone itself: Other DNA sequences in the sample encode the same CDR3. This chain connects TRBV19 to TRBJ2-5; no clear D. The CDR3 totals 11 residues. Per the germline V gene, CDR1 is LNHDA and CDR2 is SQIVND (reference sequence). Between the trimmed V and J ends, which lost 6 bases and 5 bases, there was a span of 7 bases. DNA of the CDR3: TGTGCCAGTAGCAACCGCGAGACCCAGTACTTC. The encoded protein is CASSNRETQYF. The whole variable domain, remainder taken from reference TRBV19 and TRBJ2-5, is DGGITQSPKYLFRKEGQNVTLSCEQNLNHDAMYWYRQDPGQGLRLIYYSQIVNDFQKGDIAEGYSVSREKKESFPLTVTSAQKNPTAFYLCASSNRETQYFGPGTRLLVL.

This sequence joins TRBV3-1 (or the pseudogene TRBV3-2) and TRBJ1-1; D is possibly TRBD1 (5 bases). The V end lost 1 base, the J end lost 1 base, and 10 bases lay between the germline ends. Per the germline V gene, CDR1 is LGHDT and CDR2 is YNNKEL (reference sequence). The length of the CDR3 is 15 residues. Here the CDR3 reads CASSQGGSRNTEAFF. The CDR3 bases are TGTGCCAGCAGCCAAGGGGGCTCAAGGAACACTGAAGCTTTCTTT.

The chain couples TRBV30 to TRBJ2-5; 14 nucleotides align to TRBD2. The CDR3 spans 19 residues. CDR1 is GTSNPN and CDR2 is SVGIG in the germline V gene (reference sequence). After removal of 2 bases from V and 5 bases from J, the junction contained 16 bases not matched to a gene. The CDR3 protein is CAWSKSRTSGRSRRETQYF. In DNA, the CDR3 is TGTGCCTGGAGTAAATCAAGGACTAGCGGGAGGTCCAGGCGGGAGACCCAGTACTTC.